These T cell receptor beta chains were read from a single sample in a study of beta chain features in type 1 diabetes. Here immunoSEQ multiplex PCR was the method, and the copy in TCRdb shows in-frame clones only, minus some. The sample consists of roughly 230,000 clones, around 10% of them appearing once. Sequenced material: naive CD4+ T cells from blood. These TCRs come from a woman younger than 35 in good health. Both conserved end residues are part of each CDR3. Each record gives: V gene, D gene, J gene, clone size, CDR3 length, CDR3 protein, CDR3 DNA. D genes are given only for firm matches. Clone size appears in some rows only: once, few, many, or a class for an expanded clone.

TRBV7-9,-,TRBJ2-5,-,14,CASSLAVIGETQYF,TGTGCCAGCAGCTTAGCCGTGATCGGAGAGACCCAGTACTTC
TRBV25-1,TRBD2,TRBJ2-2,-,17,CASSEFGGRVGTGELFF,TGTGCCAGCAGTGAATTTGGCGGGAGGGTGGGCACCGGGGAGCTGTTTTTT
TRBV7-2,-,TRBJ2-5,many,13,CASRHPGEETQYF,TGTGCCAGCAGGCATCCAGGGGAGGAGACCCAGTACTTC
TRBV7-9,-,TRBJ1-4,-,14,CASNDVSSGEKLFF,TGTGCCAGCAATGACGTCTCTTCAGGAGAAAAACTGTTTTTT
TRBV2,-,TRBJ2-5,-,14,CASSGKRVEETQYF,TGTGCCAGCAGTGGAAAACGCGTTGAAGAGACCCAGTACTTC
TRBV30,-,TRBJ2-1,-,13,CAWTRQISNEQFF,TGTGCCTGGACCAGGCAGATTTCGAATGAGCAGTTCTTC
TRBV14,-,TRBJ1-1,-,13,CASSLSMNTEAFF,TGTGCCAGCAGCCTGAGTATGAACACTGAAGCTTTCTTT
TRBV19,TRBD1,TRBJ1-5,few,13,CASSERRGTGQHF,TGTGCCAGTAGTGAGAGGCGCGGGACAGGGCAGCATTTT
TRBV5-8,TRBD2,TRBJ2-5,few,15,CASSPEGLLQETQYF,TGTGCCAGCAGCCCGGAGGGACTACTCCAAGAGACCCAGTACTTC
TRBV11-2,TRBD2,TRBJ2-3,few,14,CASLRGTSTDTQYF,TGTGCCAGCTTGCGGGGGACTAGCACAGATACGCAGTATTTT
TRBV10-1,TRBD1,TRBJ2-1,-,15,CASARDRYSYNEQFF,TGCGCCAGCGCCCGGGACAGGTACTCCTACAATGAGCAGTTCTTC
TRBV30,TRBD1,TRBJ2-5,-,15,CAWSLTGARQETQYF,TGTGCCTGGAGTCTGACAGGGGCGAGACAAGAGACCCAGTACTTC
TRBV5-1,TRBD1,TRBJ1-2,few,12,CASSRDRKGYTF,TGCGCCAGCAGCCGGGACAGGAAGGGCTACACCTTC
TRBV5-6,TRBD2,TRBJ2-5,-,18,CASSRPSGGPPRAETQYF,TGTGCCAGCAGCCGTCCTAGCGGGGGCCCCCCCCGGGCCGAGACCCAGTACTTC
TRBV5-4,TRBD2,TRBJ2-7,-,16,CASSRRRLAGVDEQYF,TGTGCCAGCAGCCGACGGCGACTAGCGGGAGTTGACGAGCAGTACTTC
TRBV25-1,-,TRBJ2-7,few,12,CASNRVGSEQYF,TGTGCCAGCAACAGGGTGGGGAGCGAGCAGTACTTC
TRBV30,TRBD1,TRBJ2-3,few,14,CAWSLQGVPDTQYF,TGTGCCTGGAGCCTACAGGGGGTCCCAGATACGCAGTATTTT
TRBV19,-,TRBJ1-5,few,13,CASGRGDGQPQHF,TGTGCCAGCGGGAGGGGGGACGGGCAGCCCCAGCATTTT
TRBV9,TRBD1,TRBJ1-2,few,13,CATIPRDRDGYTF,TGTGCCACCATCCCCCGGGACAGGGATGGCTACACCTTC
TRBV2,-,TRBJ1-1,-,12,CASKKITAEAFF,TGTGCCAGCAAGAAGATCACAGCAGAAGCTTTCTTT
TRBV5-1,-,TRBJ2-5,few,14,CASSPSGHQETQYF,TGCGCCAGCAGCCCGAGCGGACACCAAGAGACCCAGTACTTC
TRBV19,TRBD1,TRBJ1-5,few,13,CASRDRGNQPQHF,TGTGCCAGTAGGGACAGGGGCAATCAGCCCCAGCATTTT
TRBV12-5,-,TRBJ2-3,few,17,CASGLVLGAQGTDTQYF,TGTGCTAGTGGTTTGGTTCTTGGGGCCCAGGGCACAGATACGCAGTATTTT
TRBV30,-,TRBJ1-5,many,13,CAWSVLSNQPQHF,TGTGCCTGGAGTGTTCTTAGCAATCAGCCCCAGCATTTT
TRBV9,TRBD2,TRBJ2-1,-,18,CASSVGPSAGGSNNEQFF,TGTGCCAGCAGCGTAGGCCCTTCAGCGGGAGGGTCCAACAATGAGCAGTTCTTC
TRBV9,-,TRBJ2-5,-,14,CASSKTGLGETQYF,TGTGCCAGCAGCAAAACAGGGTTGGGAGAGACCCAGTACTTC
TRBV7-2,TRBD1,TRBJ2-1,-,16,CASSLDRDRAYNEQFF,TGTGCCAGCAGCTTAGACCGGGACAGGGCCTACAATGAGCAGTTCTTC
TRBV11-2,-,TRBJ2-5,few,13,CASSLRQRETQYF,TGTGCCAGCAGCTTAAGACAGCGCGAGACCCAGTACTTC
TRBV19,-,TRBJ2-1,-,14,CASSIQGSDNEQFF,TGTGCCAGTAGTATACAGGGGTCTGACAATGAGCAGTTCTTC
TRBV6-5,-,TRBJ1-5,-,14,CASRQTVGNQPQHF,TGTGCCAGCCGCCAGACAGTGGGCAATCAGCCCCAGCATTTT
TRBV19,-,TRBJ2-1,few,15,CASSIVAARLHEQFF,TGTGCCAGTAGTATAGTGGCAGCCCGACTCCATGAGCAGTTCTTC
TRBV28,-,TRBJ2-3,-,18,CASSSQQGGMGSTDTQYF,TGTGCCAGCAGTTCCCAACAGGGGGGGATGGGTAGCACAGATACGCAGTATTTT
TRBV19,TRBD1,TRBJ1-5,-,14,CASSMSGGHQPQHF,TGTGCCAGTAGTATGTCAGGGGGGCATCAGCCCCAGCATTTT
TRBV9,TRBD2,TRBJ2-3,-,14,CASSVLGGTDTQYF,TGTGCCAGCAGCGTACTCGGGGGGACAGATACGCAGTATTTT
TRBV4-2,TRBD1,TRBJ1-1,-,15,CASSLGDRGNTEAFF,TGTGCCAGCAGTCTCGGGGACAGGGGCAACACTGAAGCTTTCTTT
TRBV7-3,-,TRBJ1-1,few,15,CASSLTLGGDTEAFF,TGTGCCAGCAGCTTAACGTTGGGGGGAGACACTGAAGCTTTCTTT
TRBV4-2,TRBD1,TRBJ2-6,many,19,CASSQVPQGPGSGANVLTF,TGTGCCAGCAGCCAAGTACCACAGGGGCCGGGCTCTGGGGCCAACGTCCTGACTTTC
TRBV30,-,TRBJ1-4,-,14,CAWRRAVINEKLFF,TGTGCCTGGAGGAGGGCAGTTATTAATGAAAAACTGTTTTTT
TRBV6-1,-,TRBJ1-5,few,13,CASSETRIIPQHF,TGTGCCAGCAGTGAAACGAGAATAATTCCCCAGCATTTT
TRBV30,-,TRBJ1-5,few,15,CAWSVRAASHQPQHF,TGTGCCTGGAGTGTACGCGCAGCTAGTCATCAGCCCCAGCATTTT
TRBV19,-,TRBJ1-2,few,14,CASSDATGLFGYTF,TGTGCCAGTAGTGACGCTACAGGGCTCTTTGGCTACACCTTC
TRBV2,-,TRBJ1-1,-,14,CASNLLGPNTEAFF,TGTGCCAGCAACTTACTAGGGCCGAACACTGAAGCTTTCTTT
TRBV15,-,TRBJ2-5,few,14,CATSRDTGRETQYF,TGTGCCACCAGCAGAGATACAGGGCGGGAGACCCAGTACTTC
TRBV7-8,TRBD1,TRBJ1-5,few,18,CASSLTRDRVSSNQPQHF,TGTGCCAGCAGCCTGACCCGGGACAGGGTATCTTCCAATCAGCCCCAGCATTTT
TRBV6-1,-,TRBJ2-6,few,13,CASIGAGANVLTF,TGTGCCAGCATCGGTGCTGGGGCCAACGTCCTGACTTTC
TRBV5-1,-,TRBJ1-1,few,17,CASSPWGPQGEDTEAFF,TGCGCCAGCAGCCCATGGGGTCCACAGGGTGAAGACACTGAAGCTTTCTTT
TRBV4-1,TRBD1,TRBJ1-1,-,15,CASSQGGQGFTEAFF,TGCGCCAGCAGCCAAGGGGGACAGGGGTTCACTGAAGCTTTCTTT
TRBV19,-,TRBJ1-1,-,14,CASSITAGNTEAFF,TGTGCCAGTAGTATTACAGCGGGGAACACTGAAGCTTTCTTT
TRBV4-2,-,TRBJ1-4,few,16,CASSQAADATNEKLFF,TGTGCCAGCAGCCAGGCAGCGGACGCAACTAATGAAAAACTGTTTTTT
TRBV5-1,TRBD1,TRBJ1-2,-,16,CASSPAPTGSGYGYTF,TGCGCCAGCAGCCCGGCCCCGACAGGGTCTGGCTATGGCTACACCTTC
TRBV14,-,TRBJ1-1,-,16,CASSQRRALMNTEAFF,TGTGCCAGCAGCCAACGCAGGGCCCTTATGAACACTGAAGCTTTCTTT
TRBV30,-,TRBJ2-7,few,11,CAWSAGGYQYF,TGTGCCTGGAGTGCCGGGGGATACCAGTACTTC
TRBV6-6,TRBD1,TRBJ1-1,-,15,CASTRQGFWDTEAFF,TGTGCCAGCACCCGACAGGGTTTCTGGGACACTGAAGCTTTCTTT
TRBV30,TRBD2,TRBJ2-3,-,13,CAWMIAGGFAQYF,TGTGCCTGGATGATAGCGGGGGGATTCGCGCAGTATTTT
TRBV7-8,-,TRBJ2-7,few,13,CASSGSLAGEQYF,TGTGCCAGCAGCGGGAGTTTGGCCGGCGAGCAGTACTTC
TRBV30,TRBD1,TRBJ1-5,-,13,CAWSTRGLQPQHF,TGTGCCTGGAGTACTAGGGGGCTTCAGCCCCAGCATTTT
TRBV15,-,TRBJ2-2,few,14,CATSRDFGTGELFF,TGTGCCACCAGCAGAGATTTCGGGACCGGGGAGCTGTTTTTT
TRBV5-4,-,TRBJ1-6,few,12,CASSFPGSPLHF,TGTGCCAGCAGCTTTCCCGGTTCACCCCTCCACTTT